This T cell receptor (beta chain) was identified during a study of cytomegalovirus exposure and HLA in healthy donors. Study as a whole: A later analysis reported the roughly 120 validation repertoires used the same platform as the approximately 700 first-cohort repertoires. Notes on the study in general: Through in vitro validation, a few CMV-associated chains were shown to be specific for CMV antigens. Published work reported that the classifier diagnosed cytomegalovirus status with high specificity and sensitivity. Researchers catalogued 150 or so TCR beta chains as cytomegalovirus-associated.

Clones were read by immunoSEQ multiplex PCR, and TCRdb kept only the in-frame ones, dropping some. The table records about 110,000 clones, about 85% of them present only once. The CDR3 spans 20 residues. The V gene lost 1 base and the J gene lost 0 bases, with 22 bases spanning the gap. Germline loops: CDR1 SGHVS, CDR2 FQNEAQ. A remark on this clone: Its antigen is still unknown.

This rearrangement joins TRBV7-8 to TRBJ1-3; no definite D call. This clonotype was obtained from a woman younger than 35 in good health and CMV-seronegative. Sequencing used PBMCs. Written as DNA, the CDR3 is TGTGCCAGCAGCTTAGTGATCGGGGTCCGAATCTTTAGCTCTGGAAACACCATATATTTT. Translated, it gives CASSLVIGVRIFSSGNTIYF.